The entry that follows covers one T cell receptor beta chain sequence. This sample is drawn from a study of blood T cell repertoires in COVID-19. The protocol was immunoSEQ multiplex PCR, while the TCRdb copy is restricted to in-frame clones and leaves out a portion. The profile shows some 50,000 clones, 90% of them singletons. Germline CDR1 is SGHNT and CDR2 is YYREEE (reference sequence). The V end lost 0 bases, the J end lost 8 bases, and 17 bases lay between the germline ends. The CDR3 spans 15 residues. This receptor was taken from a man between 35 and 55 years old with acute or convalescent COVID-19. The sequencing input was peripheral blood. This sequence joins TRBV5-4 and TRBJ1-2; weak D call: TRBD1 (5 bases). This CDR3 reads CASSLESRVGSGYTF. CDR3 sequence (DNA): TGTGCCAGCAGCTTGGAGTCCAGGGTGGGATCCGGCTACACCTTC.